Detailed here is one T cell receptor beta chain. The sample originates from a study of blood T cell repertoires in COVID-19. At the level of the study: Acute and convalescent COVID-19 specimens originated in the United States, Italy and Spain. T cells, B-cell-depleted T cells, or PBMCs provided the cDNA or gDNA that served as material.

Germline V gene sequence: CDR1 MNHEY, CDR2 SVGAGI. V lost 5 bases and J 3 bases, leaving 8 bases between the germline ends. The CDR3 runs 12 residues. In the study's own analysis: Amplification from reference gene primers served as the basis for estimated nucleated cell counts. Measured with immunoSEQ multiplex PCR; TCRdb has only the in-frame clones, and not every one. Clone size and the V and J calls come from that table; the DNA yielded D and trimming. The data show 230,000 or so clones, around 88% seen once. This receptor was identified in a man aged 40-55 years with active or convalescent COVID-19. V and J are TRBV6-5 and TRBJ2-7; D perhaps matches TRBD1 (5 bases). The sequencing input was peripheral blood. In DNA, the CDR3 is TGTGCCAGCAGTCCGCAGGGCTACGAGCAGTACTTC. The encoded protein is CASSPQGYEQYF.